This entry describes one TCR beta chain. The antigen is undetermined. The template was RNA from unsorted bulk tissue. A modified ARM-PCR protocol with three rounds of nested PCR amplified TCRbeta. Via MiXCR, TCRdb re-called the multiplex PCR reads, giving one row per CDR3 protein. The table has under 150,000 distinct CDR3 sequences, approximately 64% seen once. The sample comes from a study of tumor and adjacent non-tumor tissue in lung cancer. Overall study context: There were about 12 adenocarcinoma, 2 squamous cell carcinoma and 1 small cell lung cancer cases.

The CDR3 runs 13 residues. Looked up from germline, CDR1 is ENHRY and CDR2 is SYGVKD. Trimming left V 5 bases short and J 6 bases short, with 11 bases between. Regarding the study as a whole: Top 100 clones took a larger repertoire share in normal lung. Significantly higher TCR diversity was found in tumor than normal lung.

The chain employs TRBV10-3 and TRBJ2-1; the D is unclear. The TCR sequence derives from a man aged 55 to 70 with small cell lung cancer. The sequencing input was lung tumor tissue. The CDR3 region is CAISRLQTNEQFF. DNA for the CDR3: TGTGCCATCAGTAGATTACAGACCAATGAGCAGTTCTTC.